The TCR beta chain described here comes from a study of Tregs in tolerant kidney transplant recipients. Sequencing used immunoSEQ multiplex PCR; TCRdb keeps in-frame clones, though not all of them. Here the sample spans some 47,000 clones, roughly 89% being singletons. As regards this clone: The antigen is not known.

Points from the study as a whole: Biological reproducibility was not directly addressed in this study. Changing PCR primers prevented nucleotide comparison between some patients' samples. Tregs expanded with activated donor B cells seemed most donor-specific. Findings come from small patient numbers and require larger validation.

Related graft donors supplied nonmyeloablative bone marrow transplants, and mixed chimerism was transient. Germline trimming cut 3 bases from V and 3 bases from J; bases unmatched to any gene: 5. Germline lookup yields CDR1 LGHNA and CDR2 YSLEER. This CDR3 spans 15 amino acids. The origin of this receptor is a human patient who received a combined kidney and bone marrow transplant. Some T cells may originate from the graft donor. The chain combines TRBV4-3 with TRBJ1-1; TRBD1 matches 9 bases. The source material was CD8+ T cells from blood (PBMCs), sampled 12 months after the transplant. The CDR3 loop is CASSHKQGAHTEAFF. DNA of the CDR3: TGCGCCAGCAGCCATAAACAGGGGGCGCACACTGAAGCTTTCTTT.